This T cell receptor (beta chain) originates from a study of blood T cell repertoires in COVID-19. Background on the study: Both acute and convalescent COVID-19 samples were obtained from the United States, Italy and Spain.

Profiled with immunoSEQ multiplex PCR; TCRdb holds only in-frame clones, not every one. The sample records tens of thousands of clones, around 82% being singletons. Sequencing was done on a sample of peripheral blood. This receptor was obtained from a human donor in a cohort sampled during active COVID-19.

This CDR3 is CASSFPLIPGGTDTQYF. CDR3 DNA: TGTGCCAGCAGTTTCCCCCTTATCCCCGGAGGCACAGATACGCAGTATTTT. This chain links TRBV28 with TRBJ2-3; D is ambiguous. CDR1 and CDR2 from the germline V gene are MDHEN and SYDVKM. The CDR3 sequence is 17 residues long. Trimming took 3 bases from V and 1 from J, leaving 17 bases between them.